This T cell receptor beta chain was retrieved from a study of blood T cell repertoires in COVID-19. Turning to the study itself: Both acute and convalescent COVID-19 samples were obtained from the United States, Italy and Spain.

How the authors handled the data: Quantification of nucleated cells was approximated via reference gene primer amplification. Only in-frame clones appear in the TCRdb table, and some are missing; sequencing was by immunoSEQ multiplex PCR. The DNA gave D and trimming, while V, J and clone size come from that table. The sample includes around 700,000 clones, 85% to 90% of them seen just once. Germline V gene sequence: CDR1 DFQATT, CDR2 SNEGSKA (reference sequence). The length of the CDR3 is 11 residues. Between the trimmed V and J ends, which lost 7 bases and 0 bases, there was a span of 5 bases. Sequences were obtained from peripheral blood. The chain combines TRBV20-1 with TRBJ2-3, with no clear D. The receptor was isolated from a woman aged 18-29 years with acute or convalescent COVID-19. CDR3 amino acids: CSGGSTDTQYF. CDR3 coding DNA: TGCAGTGGTGGCAGCACAGATACGCAGTATTTT.